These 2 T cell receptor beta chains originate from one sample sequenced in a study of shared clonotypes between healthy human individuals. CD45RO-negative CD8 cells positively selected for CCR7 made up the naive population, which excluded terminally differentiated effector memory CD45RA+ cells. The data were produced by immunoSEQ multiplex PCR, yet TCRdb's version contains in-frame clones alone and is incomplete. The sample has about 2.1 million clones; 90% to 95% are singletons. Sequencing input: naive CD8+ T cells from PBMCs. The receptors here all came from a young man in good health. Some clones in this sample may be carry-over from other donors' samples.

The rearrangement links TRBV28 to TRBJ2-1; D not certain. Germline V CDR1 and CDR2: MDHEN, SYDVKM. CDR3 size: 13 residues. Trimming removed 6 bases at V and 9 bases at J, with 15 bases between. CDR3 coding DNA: TGTGCCAGCAGCTTTGCCCGTCCAGCTGAGCAGTTCTTC. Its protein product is CASSFARPAEQFF.

CDR3 in amino acids: CASSITSGMNNEQFF. The DNA for the CDR3 is TGTGCCAGCAGCATAACTAGCGGAATGAACAATGAGCAGTTCTTC. This sequence joins TRBV9 and TRBJ2-1, with 8 bases that match TRBD2. CDR3 size: 15 residues. CDR1 is SGDLS and CDR2 is YYNGEE in the germline V gene. V lost 4 bases, J lost 5 bases, and 8 bases stayed unmatched. Looking up the rest from reference TRBV9 and TRBJ2-1 gives the full variable domain: DSGVTQTPKHLITATGQRVTLRCSPRSGDLSVYWYQQSLDQGLQFLIQYYNGEERAKGNILERFSAQQFPDLHSELNLSSLELGDSALYFCASSITSGMNNEQFFGPGTRLTVL.